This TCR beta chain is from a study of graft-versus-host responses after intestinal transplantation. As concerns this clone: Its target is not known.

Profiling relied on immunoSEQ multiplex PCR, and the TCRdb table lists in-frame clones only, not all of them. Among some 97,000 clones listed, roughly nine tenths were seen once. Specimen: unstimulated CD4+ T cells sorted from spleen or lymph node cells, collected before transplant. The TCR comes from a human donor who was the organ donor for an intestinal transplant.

The CDR3 loop reads CASSLARLATSTDTQYF. As DNA, the CDR3 is TGTGCCAGCAGCTTAGCGCGGCTAGCGACTAGCACAGATACGCAGTATTTT. V usage is TRBV7-2 and J usage is TRBJ2-3; D is possibly TRBD2 (6 bases). In germline, CDR1 is SGHTA, CDR2 FQGNSA. V lost 0 bases and J lost 0, with 13 bases in between. The CDR3 has 17 amino acids.